This is a list of T cell receptor beta chains from one sample in a study of blood T cells in healthy people across ages. TCRdb reprocessed the 5' RACE reads with MiXCR, giving one entry per CDR3 protein. The table shows about 630,000 distinct CDR3 sequences, with around a fifth occurring only once. Sequencing was carried out using blood. These receptors were collected from a man aged 65-85 years in good health. The CDR3 runs from the conserved cysteine through the conserved F or W. Each record gives: clone size, V gene, D gene, J gene, CDR3 protein, CDR3 DNA. D genes are given only for firm matches. Expanded clones get a size class; other rows say once, few or many, or leave the size out.

clone size: few; V gene: TRBV5-1; D gene: NA; J gene: TRBJ1-5; CDR3 protein: CAGSLDGQSNQPQHF; CDR3 DNA: TGCGCCGGCAGCTTGGACGGACAGAGCAATCAGCCCCAGCATTTT
clone size: NA; V gene: TRBV5-1; D gene: TRBD1; J gene: TRBJ2-2; CDR3 protein: CASSSKTGDTGELFF; CDR3 DNA: TGCGCCAGCAGCTCAAAGACAGGGGACACCGGGGAGCTGTTTTTT
clone size: NA; V gene: TRBV12-3/TRBV12-4; D gene: NA; J gene: TRBJ1-2; CDR3 protein: CASSVRVNYGYTF; CDR3 DNA: TGTGCCAGCAGCGTCAGGGTGAACTATGGCTACACCTTC
clone size: NA; V gene: TRBV10-3; D gene: NA; J gene: TRBJ1-1; CDR3 protein: CAISESKLVNTEAFF; CDR3 DNA: TGTGCCATCAGTGAGTCTAAATTGGTGAACACTGAAGCTTTCTTT
clone size: few; V gene: TRBV7-2; D gene: NA; J gene: TRBJ2-3; CDR3 protein: CASSLGTIRTTDTQYF; CDR3 DNA: TGTGCCAGCAGCTTAGGGACAATTAGGACGACAGATACGCAGTATTTT
clone size: NA; V gene: TRBV7-2; D gene: TRBD2; J gene: TRBJ2-1; CDR3 protein: CASSWRALAGNNEQFF; CDR3 DNA: TGTGCCAGCAGCTGGCGGGCACTAGCGGGAAACAATGAGCAGTTCTTC
clone size: NA; V gene: TRBV20-1; D gene: NA; J gene: TRBJ2-1; CDR3 protein: CSAQVAAAYNEQFF; CDR3 DNA: TGCAGTGCTCAGGTAGCAGCGGCCTACAATGAGCAGTTCTTC
clone size: many; V gene: TRBV3-2; D gene: NA; J gene: TRBJ2-1; CDR3 protein: CASSQGEIGLAGPRPNEQFF; CDR3 DNA: TGTGCCAGCAGCCAAGGAGAAATCGGACTAGCGGGTCCCCGACCCAATGAGCAGTTCTTC
clone size: many; V gene: TRBV11-2; D gene: NA; J gene: TRBJ2-1; CDR3 protein: CASSLNRDNNEQFF; CDR3 DNA: TGTGCCAGCAGCTTAAATAGGGATAACAATGAGCAGTTCTTC
clone size: NA; V gene: TRBV28; D gene: NA; J gene: TRBJ1-4; CDR3 protein: CASSSIRGINEKLFF; CDR3 DNA: TGTGCCAGCAGTTCCATCAGGGGAATTAATGAAAAACTGTTTTTT
clone size: NA; V gene: TRBV4-1; D gene: NA; J gene: TRBJ2-4; CDR3 protein: CASSQERAGPRGDIQYF; CDR3 DNA: TGCGCCAGCAGCCAAGAAAGGGCAGGGCCAAGAGGGGACATTCAGTACTTC
clone size: NA; V gene: TRBV20-1; D gene: NA; J gene: TRBJ2-3; CDR3 protein: CSARVLESAQYF; CDR3 DNA: TGCAGTGCTAGAGTGCTGGAGAGTGCGCAGTATTTT
clone size: many; V gene: TRBV12-3/TRBV12-4; D gene: TRBD2; J gene: TRBJ2-7; CDR3 protein: CASTRTSGYEQYF; CDR3 DNA: TGTGCCAGCACAAGGACTAGCGGCTACGAGCAGTACTTC
clone size: few; V gene: TRBV20-1; D gene: TRBD2; J gene: TRBJ2-1; CDR3 protein: CSASMGLEENNEQFF; CDR3 DNA: TGCAGTGCTTCTATGGGACTAGAAGAGAACAATGAGCAGTTCTTC
clone size: few; V gene: TRBV28; D gene: TRBD1; J gene: TRBJ1-5; CDR3 protein: CTSSLIQGGNQPQHF; CDR3 DNA: TGTACCAGCAGTTTAATACAGGGGGGTAATCAGCCCCAGCATTTT
clone size: few; V gene: TRBV6-5; D gene: NA; J gene: TRBJ2-2; CDR3 protein: CASSYSLGTKNTGELFF; CDR3 DNA: TGTGCCAGCAGTTACAGCCTCGGGACCAAAAACACCGGGGAGCTGTTTTTT
clone size: few; V gene: TRBV20-1; D gene: NA; J gene: TRBJ2-4; CDR3 protein: CSAREAGVIDKNIQYF; CDR3 DNA: TGCAGTGCTAGAGAGGCAGGGGTGATAGACAAAAACATTCAGTACTTC
clone size: NA; V gene: TRBV6-1; D gene: TRBD1; J gene: TRBJ1-5; CDR3 protein: CASSGTGWDQPQHF; CDR3 DNA: TGTGCCAGCAGTGGGACAGGGTGGGATCAGCCCCAGCATTTT
clone size: many; V gene: TRBV20-1; D gene: NA; J gene: TRBJ2-5; CDR3 protein: CSAQGISETQYF; CDR3 DNA: TGCAGTGCTCAGGGGATTTCAGAGACCCAGTACTTC
clone size: many; V gene: TRBV28; D gene: NA; J gene: TRBJ2-7; CDR3 protein: CASSTQGPAYEQYF; CDR3 DNA: TGTGCCAGCAGCACCCAGGGCCCAGCCTACGAGCAGTACTTC
clone size: NA; V gene: TRBV5-1; D gene: TRBD2; J gene: TRBJ2-5; CDR3 protein: CASSLALAGGRGQETQYF; CDR3 DNA: TGCGCCAGCAGCTTGGCGCTAGCGGGAGGCCGGGGACAAGAGACCCAGTACTTC
clone size: NA; V gene: TRBV7-9; D gene: TRBD2; J gene: TRBJ2-2; CDR3 protein: CASSLYAGVGGELFF; CDR3 DNA: TGTGCCAGCAGCTTATATGCGGGAGTAGGAGGGGAGCTGTTTTTT
clone size: few; V gene: TRBV29-1; D gene: TRBD2; J gene: TRBJ2-5; CDR3 protein: CSVLTSGVETQYF; CDR3 DNA: TGCAGCGTTTTAACTAGCGGAGTTGAGACCCAGTACTTC
clone size: few; V gene: TRBV29-1; D gene: NA; J gene: TRBJ2-1; CDR3 protein: CSARRDQGEQFF; CDR3 DNA: TGCAGCGCAAGGCGGGATCAGGGTGAGCAGTTCTTC
clone size: NA; V gene: TRBV20-1; D gene: NA; J gene: TRBJ2-3; CDR3 protein: CSARGLFDTQYF; CDR3 DNA: TGCAGTGCTAGAGGGCTGTTTGATACGCAGTATTTT
clone size: NA; V gene: TRBV9; D gene: NA; J gene: TRBJ2-5; CDR3 protein: CASSVRSSLETQYF; CDR3 DNA: TGTGCCAGCAGCGTTAGGTCTAGCTTGGAGACCCAGTACTTC
clone size: NA; V gene: TRBV5-1; D gene: NA; J gene: TRBJ1-4; CDR3 protein: CASSLGHPTNEKLFF; CDR3 DNA: TGCGCCAGCAGCCTAGGACATCCAACTAATGAAAAACTGTTTTTT
clone size: NA; V gene: TRBV19; D gene: NA; J gene: TRBJ2-7; CDR3 protein: CASSISLHYEQYF; CDR3 DNA: TGTGCCAGTAGTATATCACTCCACTACGAGCAGTACTTC
clone size: NA; V gene: TRBV20-1; D gene: TRBD1; J gene: TRBJ2-7; CDR3 protein: CSARPGTGRTYEQYF; CDR3 DNA: TGCAGTGCTAGACCAGGGACAGGTAGGACATACGAGCAGTACTTC
clone size: once; V gene: TRBV7-9; D gene: TRBD1; J gene: TRBJ1-1; CDR3 protein: CASNFGQVRENTEAFF; CDR3 DNA: TGTGCCAGCAATTTCGGACAGGTTAGGGAGAACACTGAAGCTTTCTTT
clone size: few; V gene: TRBV30; D gene: NA; J gene: TRBJ2-1; CDR3 protein: CAWSKAGGYNEQFF; CDR3 DNA: TGTGCCTGGAGTAAGGCGGGCGGCTACAATGAGCAGTTCTTC
clone size: NA; V gene: TRBV18; D gene: NA; J gene: TRBJ2-7; CDR3 protein: CASPPGYEQYF; CDR3 DNA: TGTGCCAGCCCACCTGGGTACGAGCAGTACTTC